This T cell receptor beta chain was identified during a study of Ad26.COV2.S vaccination and SARS-CoV-2 variants (dated by TCRdb to the early 2020s). Turning to the overall study: Donors in the vaccine arm were drawn from COV1001, a phase I-IIa trial of Ad26.COV2.S in healthy adults that was multicentre, randomized, double-blind and placebo-controlled. Dosing of Ad26.COV2.S was intramuscular, at either 5x10^10 or 1x10^11 viral particles, delivered as one shot or as two shots spaced 56 days apart. Sequencing of the TCRbeta repertoire served to evaluate the specificity and breadth of SARS-CoV-2-reactive T cell receptors following Ad26.COV2.S vaccination. The TCR-sequenced set comprised approximately 30 samples: roughly 19 Ad26.COV2.S vaccine recipients, 5 placebo recipients and 8 SARS-CoV-2 convalescent individuals. Participants in the trial were split at random into five groups of five each, receiving low-dose or high-dose Ad26.COV2.S once or twice, or else placebo on both occasions. Throughout the experiments and outcome assessment, investigators stayed blinded to trial group allocation. The investigation overall reported the following: Compared with placebo recipients, Ad26.COV2.S recipients showed higher spike-specific TCR breadth (P = 0.0014). After vaccination, spike-specific CD8+ and CD4+ T cell responses were reported to show substantial breadth. According to the authors, total T cell responses may have been underestimated by the TCR breadth and depth analyses. Non-spike TCR breadth was comparable between vaccine and placebo recipients, consistent with the vaccine containing only spike. The study lacked the statistical power to compare responses across vaccine doses or regimens.

Comments on this clone: Its antigen target is currently unknown. The record has no base qualities; no much larger clone is one base away.

The treatment or condition label, read with the paper, signifies: roughly 19 received Ad26.COV2.S at low or high dose, single or two shots; several received placebo; per-sample allocation not given. Repertoires of vaccine and placebo recipients were sequenced from samples taken on day 63 after the first injection. Between 29 July and 7 August 2020, Cohort 1b enrolled around 24 adults aged 18-55 years at one site in Boston, USA. Ad26.COV2.S was a replication-incompetent adenovirus type 26 vector that expressed a prefusion-stabilized SARS-CoV-2 spike protein derived from the original Wuhan strain. The immunoSEQ Assay was used to sequence TCRbeta CDR3 regions. After extraction, genomic DNA underwent amplification by bias-controlled multiplex PCR, followed by high-throughput sequencing. Per the original workflow: To quantify the absolute abundance of every unique TCRbeta CDR3 region, sequences were collapsed and filtered. Usable DNA was measured by amplifying reference genes present in all nucleated cells, and TCRbeta template counts were normalized to that usable DNA to estimate T cell fraction. Repertoire TCRs were annotated as SARS-CoV-2-specific when V gene, CDR3 amino acid sequence and J gene were exactly matched to a known reactive TCR set. The reference SARS-CoV-2 TCR set was derived from MIRA and filtered for enrichment in COVID-19-positive ImmuneCODE repertoires, a step that removed public or cross-reactive TCRs. Drawing on the MIRA antigens, annotated TCRs were analysed further at the level of specific ORF or position within ORF. Depth was the summed frequency of annotated unique rearrangements, while breadth was defined as annotated unique rearrangements over total unique productive rearrangements. Group comparisons of TCR breadth used two-sided Wilcoxon rank-sum tests. TCRdb carries this immuneACCESS record with in-frame sequences only. Its versions omit some clonotypes, under half of them owing to an unresolved V gene in the studies checked, with the rest unexplained. V, J and clone size derive from that table, while D and trimming were established from the DNA sequence. In this sample the table shows around 300,000 clones, roughly 90% of which occur a single time. The ten largest clones take up about 10% of the sample.

The CDR3 measures 12 amino acids from cysteine to phenylalanine. This entry keeps only the CDR3 DNA: 36 bases, framed from base 1. Deletion took 7 bases off V and 11 bases off J, with a span of 17 bases between the germline ends. CDR1 MDHEN and CDR2 SYDVKM are derived from the germline V gene. The TCR originated in a person between 18 and 65 years old who received the Ad26.COV2.S COVID-19 vaccine or a placebo. The rearrangement combines TRBV28 with TRBJ1-2; the best D guess is TRBD1, with 5 bases matching. The sequencing used peripheral blood, collected in a trial of Ad26.COV2.S vaccine versus placebo. The nucleotide sequence reads TGTGCCAGCACCTCAGAAGGGGTCCTGTACACCTTC. This codes for CASTSEGVLYTF.